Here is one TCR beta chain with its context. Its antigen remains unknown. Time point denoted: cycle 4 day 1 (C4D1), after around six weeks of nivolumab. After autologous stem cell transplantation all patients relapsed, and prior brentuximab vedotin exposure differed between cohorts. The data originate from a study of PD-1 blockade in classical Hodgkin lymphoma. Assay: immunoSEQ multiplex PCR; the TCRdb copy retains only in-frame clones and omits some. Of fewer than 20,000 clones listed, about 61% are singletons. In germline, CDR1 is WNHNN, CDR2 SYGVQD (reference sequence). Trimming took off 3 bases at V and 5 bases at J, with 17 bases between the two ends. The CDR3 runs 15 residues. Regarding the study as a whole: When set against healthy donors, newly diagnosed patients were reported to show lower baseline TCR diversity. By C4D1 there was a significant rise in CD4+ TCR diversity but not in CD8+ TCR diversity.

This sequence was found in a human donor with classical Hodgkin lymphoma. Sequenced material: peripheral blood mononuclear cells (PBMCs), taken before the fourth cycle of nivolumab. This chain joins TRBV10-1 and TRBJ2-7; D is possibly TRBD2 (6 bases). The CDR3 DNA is TGCGCCAGCAGTGAAGGGCTAGCGATGAACGACGAGCAGTACTTC. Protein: CASSEGLAMNDEQYF.